A selection of T cell receptor beta chains follows, all from one sample in a study of T cell clonotyping in hematopoietic cell transplantation. Assay used: immunoSEQ multiplex PCR; TCRdb lists only in-frame clones, some missing. The sample yields roughly 13,000 clones, approximately 83% seen once. The starting material was peripheral blood mononuclear cells, obtained before stem cell transplant. The origin of the receptors is a man between 60 and 75 years old with acute myeloid leukemia. Some clones in this sample may be carry-over from other donors' samples. The CDR3 runs from the conserved cysteine through the conserved F or W.

j_call: TRBJ1-6; v_call: TRBV5-1; cdr3_aa: CASSLRGARSNSPLHF
j_call: TRBJ2-5; v_call: TRBV9; cdr3_aa: CASSAVSTDWEETQYF
j_call: TRBJ2-1; v_call: TRBV7-9; cdr3_aa: CASSLLGASDFF
j_call: TRBJ2-7; v_call: TRBV7-9; cdr3_aa: CASSLYGIAEEGEQYF
j_call: TRBJ2-2; v_call: TRBV29-1; cdr3_aa: CSAEEGNTGELFF
j_call: TRBJ2-1; v_call: TRBV6-5; cdr3_aa: CASSPGSSSYNEQFF
j_call: TRBJ2-1; v_call: TRBV11-2; cdr3_aa: CASSLWASGGGYNEQFF
j_call: TRBJ1-2; v_call: TRBV4-2; cdr3_aa: CASSQGGDYGYTF
j_call: TRBJ1-2; v_call: TRBV11-3; cdr3_aa: CASSPTPTNYGYTF
j_call: TRBJ2-1; v_call: TRBV4-2; cdr3_aa: CASSQDPRGNLLGNEQFF
j_call: TRBJ1-2; v_call: TRBV28; cdr3_aa: CASSRDKIYGYTF
j_call: TRBJ2-7; v_call: TRBV5-1; cdr3_aa: CASSLRTDTYEQYF
j_call: TRBJ1-6; v_call: TRBV5-1; cdr3_aa: CASSLARNNNSPLHF
j_call: TRBJ1-6; v_call: TRBV2; cdr3_aa: CASSGQGGFGSPLHF
j_call: TRBJ1-1; v_call: TRBV6-1; cdr3_aa: CASSLTGRGTEAFF
j_call: TRBJ1-6; v_call: TRBV11-2; cdr3_aa: CASSLNSPLHF
j_call: TRBJ2-5; v_call: TRBV2; cdr3_aa: CASSSLAMETQYF
j_call: TRBJ2-7; v_call: TRBV4-2; cdr3_aa: CASSQDLNRGGVTYEQYF
j_call: TRBJ1-4; v_call: TRBV29-1; cdr3_aa: CSVALGRGNEKLFF
j_call: TRBJ1-1; v_call: TRBV7-2; cdr3_aa: CASSRDIVAFF
j_call: TRBJ1-1; v_call: TRBV25-1; cdr3_aa: CASSLSRQTSAFF
j_call: TRBJ1-5; v_call: TRBV6-1; cdr3_aa: CASSGRNLNQPQHF
j_call: TRBJ1-2; v_call: TRBV2; cdr3_aa: CASSVVQRDYGYTF
j_call: TRBJ1-4; v_call: TRBV2; cdr3_aa: CASSALGEKLFF
j_call: TRBJ1-5; v_call: TRBV2; cdr3_aa: CASNGQETQPQHF
j_call: TRBJ2-5; v_call: TRBV9; cdr3_aa: CASSANGGAYETQYF
j_call: TRBJ1-2; v_call: TRBV4-1; cdr3_aa: CASSQDINRPTYGYTF